Following are 10 T cell receptor beta chains from one sample sequenced in a study of shared clonotypes between healthy human individuals. The data were produced by immunoSEQ multiplex PCR, yet TCRdb's version contains in-frame clones alone and is incomplete. The sample includes over a million clones, approximately 96% seen only once; the top ten take approximately 1.1%. Sequenced material: naive CD4+ T cells sorted from blood. Subset specified: CD45RA+ positively selected. These receptors all stem from a man younger than 40 in good health.

This chain joins TRBV11-2 and TRBJ2-7; either TRBD1 or TRBD2 may fit D (5 bases each). Germline values: CDR1 SGHAT, CDR2 FQNNGV. This CDR3 is built from 13 residues. V was trimmed by 5 bases and J by 3 bases, leaving 11 bases between them. The CDR3 reads CASSPGTRYEQYF. As DNA, the CDR3 is TGTGCCAGCAGCCCAGGGACCCGCTACGAGCAGTACTTC.

The table lists this clone with a count of one. The chain employs TRBV14 and TRBJ2-3; D not resolved. Germline CDR1 and CDR2: SGHDN and FVKESK. Trimming removed 3 bases from V and 1 base from J, with 20 bases in between. The CDR3 has 18 residues. CDR3 amino acids: CASSQLSGRHWGTDTQYF. The CDR3 DNA follows: TGTGCCAGCAGCCAGTTATCCGGAAGACATTGGGGCACAGATACGCAGTATTTT.

The chain couples TRBV15 to TRBJ2-5; D perhaps matches TRBD2 (5 bases). The germline V gene has CDR1 LNHNV and CDR2 YYDKDF (reference sequence). This CDR3 region has 15 residues. Trimming cost V 1 base and J 2 bases, with 11 bases left between them. The CDR3 DNA reads TGTGCCACCAGCAGAGGGGAGCTGATACAAGAGACCCAGTACTTC. Protein: CATSRGELIQETQYF.

Concerning this clone: Other DNA sequences in the sample encode the same CDR3. The V gene is TRBV5-1, the J gene TRBJ2-7; D is perhaps TRBD2 (5 bases). Germline CDR1 is SGHRS and CDR2 is YFSETQ. The V end was cut by 0 bases, the J end by 7 bases, with 11 bases between. CDR3 length: 13 amino acids. As DNA, the CDR3 is TGCGCCAGCAGCTTGGTTCCAGGCGGGGAGCAGTACTTC. This sequence encodes CASSLVPGGEQYF.

The chain employs TRBV19 and TRBJ1-1, with D unclear. Trimming cost V 8 bases and J 6 bases, with 19 bases left between them. Germline values: CDR1 LNHDA, CDR2 SQIVND (reference sequence). The CDR3 contains 14 residues. The CDR3 nucleotides are TGTGCCAGTCGTGACCCCCCCCAACTCGCTGAAGCTTTCTTT. This translates into CASRDPPQLAEAFF.

The V gene is TRBV18, the J gene TRBJ2-5; 10 nucleotides align to TRBD2. Trimming cost V 3 bases and J 1 base; bases outside gene matches: 2. The CDR3 has 15 residues. Germline loops: CDR1 KGHSH, CDR2 LQKENI. CDR3 sequence (DNA): TGTGCCAGCTCACCGGGACTAGCGAGCCAAGAGACCCAGTACTTC. Its protein is CASSPGLASQETQYF. The full variable domain, in which reference TRBV18 and TRBJ2-5 provide the parts outside the CDR3, is NAGVMQNPRHLVRRRGQEARLRCSPMKGHSHVYWYRQLPEEGLKFMVYLQKENIIDESGMPKERFSAEFPKEGPSILRIQQVVRGDSAAYFCASSPGLASQETQYFGPGTRLLVL.

With regard to this clone: A read error may account for a junction end that differs from germline. The chain couples TRBV7-2 to TRBJ2-2; TRBD2 aligns across 10 bases. The CDR3 is 16 amino acids. The germline CDR1 and CDR2 sequences are SGHTA and FQGNSA. The chain's CDR3 is CASSLAGASNTGELFF. In DNA, the CDR3 is TGTGCCAGCAGCCTAGCGGGAGCGTCGAACACCGGGGAGCTGTTTTTT.

This sequence joins TRBV10-1 and TRBJ2-2; no definite D call. Germline V gives CDR1 WNHNN, CDR2 SYGVQD (reference sequence). The V gene lost 0 bases and the J gene lost 6 bases, with 5 bases spanning the gap. The CDR3 totals 13 residues. The CDR3 loop reads CASSESVPGELFF. CDR3 DNA: TGCGCCAGCAGTGAGTCTGTGCCCGGGGAGCTGTTTTTT.

The chain combines TRBV9 with TRBJ2-3; D unresolved. The CDR3 sequence is 16 residues long. Trimming removed 0 bases from V and 4 bases from J, with 15 bases in between. Germline CDR1 reads SGDLS; CDR2 reads YYNGEE. The CDR3 bases are TGTGCCAGCAGCGTAGGAAACGGACCAAACCCAGATACGCAGTATTTT. Encoded protein: CASSVGNGPNPDTQYF. Supplemented by reference TRBV9 and TRBJ2-3, the full variable domain reads DSGVTQTPKHLITATGQRVTLRCSPRSGDLSVYWYQQSLDQGLQFLIQYYNGEERAKGNILERFSAQQFPDLHSELNLSSLELGDSALYFCASSVGNGPNPDTQYFGPGTRLTVL.

The chain is built from TRBV2 and TRBJ2-7, with 10 nucleotides matching TRBD1. The V gene's germline CDR1 is SNHLY and CDR2 FYNNEI. The CDR3 has 17 amino acids. With V trimmed by 7 bases and J by 3 bases, 15 bases remained unmatched. The CDR3 DNA follows: TGTGCCAGCAACGGGCACTCGGGACAGGGGCCTGTCTACGAGCAGTACTTC. Its translation: CASNGHSGQGPVYEQYF.